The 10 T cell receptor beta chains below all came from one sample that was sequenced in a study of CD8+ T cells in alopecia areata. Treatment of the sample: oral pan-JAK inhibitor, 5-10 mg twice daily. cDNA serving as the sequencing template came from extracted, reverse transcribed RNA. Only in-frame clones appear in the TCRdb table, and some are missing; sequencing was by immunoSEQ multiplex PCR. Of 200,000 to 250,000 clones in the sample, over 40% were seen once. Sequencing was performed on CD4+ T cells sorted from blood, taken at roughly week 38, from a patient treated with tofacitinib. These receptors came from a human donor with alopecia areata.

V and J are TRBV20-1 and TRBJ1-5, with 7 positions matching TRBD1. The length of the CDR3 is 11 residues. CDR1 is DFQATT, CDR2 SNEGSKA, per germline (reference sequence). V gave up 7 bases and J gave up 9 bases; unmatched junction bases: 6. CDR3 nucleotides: TGCAGTGGCTGCCGGACAGGGCCCCAGCATTTT. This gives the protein CSGCRTGPQHF.

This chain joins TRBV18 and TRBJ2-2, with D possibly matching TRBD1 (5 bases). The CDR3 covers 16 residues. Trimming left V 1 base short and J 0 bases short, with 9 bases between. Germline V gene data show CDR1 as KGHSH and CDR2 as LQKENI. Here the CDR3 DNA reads TGTGCCAGCTCACCACGGCAGGGTCCGAACACCGGGGAGCTGTTTTTT. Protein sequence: CASSPRQGPNTGELFF.

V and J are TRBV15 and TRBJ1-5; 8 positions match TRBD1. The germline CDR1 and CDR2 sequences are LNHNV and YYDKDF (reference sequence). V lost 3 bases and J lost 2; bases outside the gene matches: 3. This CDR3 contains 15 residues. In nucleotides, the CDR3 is TGTGCCACCAGCAGGGGGACAGGTGGCAATCAGCCCCAGCATTTT. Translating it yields CATSRGTGGNQPQHF.

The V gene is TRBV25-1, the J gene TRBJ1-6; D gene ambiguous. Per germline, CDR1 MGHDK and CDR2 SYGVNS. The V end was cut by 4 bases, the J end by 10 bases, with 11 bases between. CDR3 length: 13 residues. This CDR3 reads CASSAMGNSPLHF. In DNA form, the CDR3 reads TGTGCCAGCAGTGCGATGGGTAACTCACCCCTCCACTTT.

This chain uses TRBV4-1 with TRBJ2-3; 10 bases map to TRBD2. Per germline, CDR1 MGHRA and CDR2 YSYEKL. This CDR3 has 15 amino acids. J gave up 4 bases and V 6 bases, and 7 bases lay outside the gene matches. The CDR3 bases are TGCGCCAGCAGTATAGCGGGAGGTTCTGCAGATACGCAGTATTTT. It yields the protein CASSIAGGSADTQYF.

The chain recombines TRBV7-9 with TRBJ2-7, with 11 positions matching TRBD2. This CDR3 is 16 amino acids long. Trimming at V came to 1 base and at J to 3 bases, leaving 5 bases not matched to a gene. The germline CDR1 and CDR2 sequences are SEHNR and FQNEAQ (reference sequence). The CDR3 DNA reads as TGTGCCAGCAGCTTAGGAGGGACTAGCGGTTTCTACGAGCAGTACTTC. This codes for CASSLGGTSGFYEQYF.

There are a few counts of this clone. CDR3 in DNA: TGTGCCAGCAGCCAAGATGCTGGGACTAGCGGGAGGAACTACAATGAGCAGTTCTTC. Residues: CASSQDAGTSGRNYNEQFF. V and J are TRBV14 and TRBJ2-1, with 15 bases aligning to TRBD2. The CDR3 runs to 19 residues. After removal of 0 bases from V and 3 bases from J, the junction contained 6 bases not matched to a gene. CDR1 is SGHDN, CDR2 FVKESK, per germline.

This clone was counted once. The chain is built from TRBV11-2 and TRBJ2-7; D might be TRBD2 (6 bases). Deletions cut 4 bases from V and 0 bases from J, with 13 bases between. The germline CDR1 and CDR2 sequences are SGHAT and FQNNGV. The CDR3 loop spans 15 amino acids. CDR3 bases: TGTGCCAGCAGCTCGAACCGGGGGAGCTCCTACGAGCAGTACTTC. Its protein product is CASSSNRGSSYEQYF.

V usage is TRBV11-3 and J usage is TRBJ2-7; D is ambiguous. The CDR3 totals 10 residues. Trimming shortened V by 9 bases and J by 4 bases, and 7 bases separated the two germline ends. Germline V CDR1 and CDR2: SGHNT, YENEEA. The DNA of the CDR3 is TGTGCCAGTCACCCTTACGAGCAGTACTTC. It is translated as CASHPYEQYF.

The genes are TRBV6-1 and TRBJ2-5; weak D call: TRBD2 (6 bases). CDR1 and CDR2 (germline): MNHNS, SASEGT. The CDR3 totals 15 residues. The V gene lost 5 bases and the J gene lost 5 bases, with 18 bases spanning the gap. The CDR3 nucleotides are TGTGCCAGCAGTAGCTCGGGACTCCAAAGGGAGACCCAGTACTTC. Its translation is CASSSSGLQRETQYF.